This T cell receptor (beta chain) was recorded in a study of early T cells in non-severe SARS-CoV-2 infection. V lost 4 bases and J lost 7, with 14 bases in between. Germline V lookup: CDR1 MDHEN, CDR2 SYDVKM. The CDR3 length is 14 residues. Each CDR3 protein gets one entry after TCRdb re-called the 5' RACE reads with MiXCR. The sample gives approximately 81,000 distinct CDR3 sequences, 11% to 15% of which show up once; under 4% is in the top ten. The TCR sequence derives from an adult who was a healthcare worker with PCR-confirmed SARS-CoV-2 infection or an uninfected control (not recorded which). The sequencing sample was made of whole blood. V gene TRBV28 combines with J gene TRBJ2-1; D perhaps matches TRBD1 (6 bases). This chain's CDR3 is CASSSRQDRNEQFF. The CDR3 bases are TGTGCCAGCAGTTCACGACAGGACCGGAATGAGCAGTTCTTC.